The rows below give T cell receptor beta chains drawn from one sample of a study of memory CD4+ T cells and cytomegalovirus serostatus. The data were produced by immunoSEQ multiplex PCR, yet TCRdb's version contains in-frame clones alone and is incomplete. The top ten clones hold more than 1.5% of a sample with approximately 40,000 clones, approximately 82% of them seen once. The material sequenced was memory CD4+ T cells from blood. These receptors originate from an adult in good health and CMV-seronegative. CDR3s leave out the opening cysteine and the closing phenylalanine or tryptophan.

V gene	J gene	CDR3 protein
TRBV12-5	TRBJ1-2	ASGFPDRAGGYT
TRBV5-6	TRBJ1-2	ASDRWGDGYT
TRBV7-2	TRBJ1-1	ASSPRTGANTEAF
TRBV18	TRBJ2-1	ASSPPTPSYNEQF
TRBV4-1	TRBJ2-1	ASSRSVPRLASAEQF
TRBV11-3	TRBJ2-5	ASSIADQETQY
TRBV27	TRBJ1-1	ASSLSRNTEAF
TRBV7-3	TRBJ2-4	ASSETGGAIQY
TRBV11-2	TRBJ1-6	ASSLTAGSPLH
TRBV7-9	TRBJ1-1	ASTPFGSTEAF
TRBV5-6	TRBJ1-3	ASSLEGTLSGNTIY
TRBV6-1	TRBJ1-2	ASSDGTHVLSMGGYT
TRBV11-3	TRBJ1-1	ASSPGTGGSRDTEAF
TRBV30	TRBJ2-3	AWGDADTQY